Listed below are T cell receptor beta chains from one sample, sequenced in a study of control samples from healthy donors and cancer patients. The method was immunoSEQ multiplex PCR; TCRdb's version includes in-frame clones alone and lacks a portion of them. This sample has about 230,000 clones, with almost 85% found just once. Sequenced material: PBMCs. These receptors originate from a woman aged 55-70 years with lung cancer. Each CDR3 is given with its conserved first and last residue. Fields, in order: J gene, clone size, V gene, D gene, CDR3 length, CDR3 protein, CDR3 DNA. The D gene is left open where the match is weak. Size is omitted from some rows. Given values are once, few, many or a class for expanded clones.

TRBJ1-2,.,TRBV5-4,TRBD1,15,CASSWVGDRGRGYTF,TGTGCCAGCAGCTGGGTAGGGGACAGGGGGCGCGGCTACACCTTC
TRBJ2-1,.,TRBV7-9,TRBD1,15,CASRQGQGSFNEQFF,TGTGCCAGCAGACAGGGACAGGGTTCCTTCAATGAGCAGTTCTTC
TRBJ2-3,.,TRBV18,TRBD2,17,CASSPPSGSLGTDTQYF,TGTGCCAGCTCACCACCTAGCGGGAGCCTAGGAACAGATACGCAGTATTTT
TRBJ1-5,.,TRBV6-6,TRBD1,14,CASSRQGSNQPQHF,TGTGCCAGCAGTCGACAGGGAAGCAATCAGCCCCAGCATTTT
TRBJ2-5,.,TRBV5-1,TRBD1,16,CASSPLGTGGWETQYF,TGCGCCAGCAGCCCCCTGGGGACAGGGGGGTGGGAGACCCAGTACTTC
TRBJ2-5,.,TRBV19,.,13,CASSFMPGETQYF,TGTGCCAGTAGTTTCATGCCGGGAGAGACCCAGTACTTC
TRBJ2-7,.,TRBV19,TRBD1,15,CASSSLGTGGYEQYF,TGTGCCAGTAGTTCCCTCGGGACAGGGGGCTACGAGCAGTACTTC
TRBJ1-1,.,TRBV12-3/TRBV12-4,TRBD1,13,CASSGDRGTEAFF,TGTGCCAGCAGCGGGGACAGGGGCACTGAAGCTTTCTTT
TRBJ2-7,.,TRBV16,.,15,CASSQSRGVAYEQYF,TGTGCCAGCAGCCAATCTCGCGGGGTTGCCTACGAGCAGTACTTC
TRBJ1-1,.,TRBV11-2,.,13,CASSLSPALGAFF,TGTGCCAGCAGTCTAAGTCCCGCCTTGGGAGCTTTCTTT
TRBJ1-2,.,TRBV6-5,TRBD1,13,CAYGQGIYYGYAF,TGTGCCTACGGACAGGGGATTTACTATGGCTACGCCTTC
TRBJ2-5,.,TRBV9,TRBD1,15,CASSPRQGARETQYF,TGTGCCAGCAGCCCCCGACAGGGGGCTCGGGAGACCCAGTACTTC
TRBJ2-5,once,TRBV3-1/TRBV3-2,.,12,CASSQEGLPQYF,TGTGCCAGCAGCCAAGAGGGACTCCCCCAGTACTTC
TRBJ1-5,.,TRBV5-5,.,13,CASSLQGNQPQHF,TGTGCCAGCAGCCTTCAGGGCAATCAGCCCCAGCATTTT
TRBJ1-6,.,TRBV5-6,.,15,CASSLAARSGSPLHF,TGTGCCAGCAGCTTGGCCGCCAGGTCGGGATCACCCCTCCACTTT
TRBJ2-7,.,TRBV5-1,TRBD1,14,CASSGGTGVYEQYF,TGCGCCAGCAGCGGCGGGACAGGGGTCTACGAGCAGTACTTC
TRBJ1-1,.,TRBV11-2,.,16,CASSLQPLDPKGWVFF,TGTGCCAGCAGCTTACAACCGTTGGACCCCAAAGGTTGGGTTTTCTTT
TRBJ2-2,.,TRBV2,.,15,CASSRDSEVTGELFF,TGTGCCAGCAGTAGGGACTCAGAGGTCACCGGGGAGCTGTTTTTT
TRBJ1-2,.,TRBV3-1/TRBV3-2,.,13,CASSQSQAGGYTF,TGTGCCAGCAGCCAAAGCCAGGCTGGAGGCTACACCTTC
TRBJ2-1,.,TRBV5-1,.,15,CASRTGPKGIDEQFF,TGCGCCAGCAGAACGGGCCCTAAAGGAATTGATGAGCAGTTCTTC
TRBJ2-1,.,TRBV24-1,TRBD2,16,CATSPGGALTYNEQFF,TGTGCCACCAGTCCGGGAGGGGCGCTGACCTACAATGAGCAGTTCTTC
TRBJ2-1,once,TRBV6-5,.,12,CASTGWGAEQFF,TGTGCCAGCACCGGTTGGGGAGCTGAGCAGTTCTTC
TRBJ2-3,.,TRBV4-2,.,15,CASSQRRDSTDTQYF,TGTGCCAGCAGCCAAAGGCGGGATAGCACAGATACGCAGTATTTT
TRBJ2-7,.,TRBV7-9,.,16,CASSLVMLGSSYEQYF,TGTGCCAGCAGCTTAGTAATGCTGGGTAGCTCCTACGAGCAGTACTTC
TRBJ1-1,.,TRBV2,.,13,CASRVQTNTEAFF,TGTGCCAGCAGGGTTCAGACGAACACTGAAGCTTTCTTT
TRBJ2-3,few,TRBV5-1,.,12,CASSSPTDTQYF,TGCGCCAGCAGCTCCCCCACAGATACGCAGTATTTT
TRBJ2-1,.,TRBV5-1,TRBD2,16,CASSLKSGGIYNEQFF,TGCGCCAGCAGCTTGAAGTCGGGAGGGATCTACAATGAGCAGTTCTTC
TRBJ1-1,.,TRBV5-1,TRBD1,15,CASSRQGTGNTEAFF,TGCGCCAGCAGCCGACAGGGTACGGGAAACACTGAAGCTTTCTTT
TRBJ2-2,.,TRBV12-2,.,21,CASRSTGTGGRVVTNTGELFF,TGTGCAAGTCGCTCTACCGGGACAGGGGGCCGGGTGGTAACGAACACCGGGGAGCTGTTTTTT
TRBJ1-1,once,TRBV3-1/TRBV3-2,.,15,CASSQQGSRNTEAFF,TGTGCCAGCAGCCAGCAGGGGTCTCGGAACACTGAAGCTTTCTTT
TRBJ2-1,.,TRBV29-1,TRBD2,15,CSVLIAGGPHNEQFF,TGCAGCGTTTTGATAGCGGGAGGGCCCCACAATGAGCAGTTCTTC
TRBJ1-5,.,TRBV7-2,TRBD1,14,CASSPPGTGLPQHF,TGTGCCAGCAGCCCCCCTGGGACAGGGCTGCCCCAGCATTTT
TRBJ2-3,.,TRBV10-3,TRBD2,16,CAIKGNAGGSTDTQYF,TGTGCCATCAAGGGAAACGCGGGGGGGAGCACAGATACGCAGTATTTT
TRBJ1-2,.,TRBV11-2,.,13,CASSLGGSGGYTF,TGTGCCAGCAGTCTAGGGGGGAGCGGTGGCTACACCTTC
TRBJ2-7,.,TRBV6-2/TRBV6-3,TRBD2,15,CASSYGTSGDYEQYF,TGTGCCAGCAGTTACGGGACTAGCGGGGATTACGAGCAGTACTTC
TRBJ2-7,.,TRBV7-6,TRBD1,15,CASSLVRTGNYEQYF,TGTGCCAGCAGCTTAGTTAGGACAGGGAACTACGAGCAGTACTTC
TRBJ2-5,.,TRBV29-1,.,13,CSLTPQGQETQYF,TGCAGCCTTACACCCCAGGGTCAAGAGACCCAGTACTTC
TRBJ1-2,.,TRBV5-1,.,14,CASSLEAGTSRYTF,TGCGCCAGCAGCTTGGAGGCCGGGACCAGTCGCTACACCTTC
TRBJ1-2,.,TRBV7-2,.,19,CASSLDKELRVSSSYGYTF,TGTGCCAGCAGCTTAGATAAGGAATTGCGTGTTAGTTCTAGCTATGGCTACACCTTC
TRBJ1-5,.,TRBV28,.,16,CASSGQGRYSNQPQHF,TGTGCCAGCAGTGGGCAGGGGAGATATAGCAATCAGCCCCAGCATTTT
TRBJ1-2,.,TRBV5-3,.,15,CARSAPGLLPYGYTF,TGTGCCAGAAGCGCTCCGGGACTCCTTCCCTATGGCTACACCTTC
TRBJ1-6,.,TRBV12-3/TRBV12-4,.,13,CASSGSLYSPLHF,TGTGCCAGCAGCGGCTCCTTATATTCACCCCTCCACTTT
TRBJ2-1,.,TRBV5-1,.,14,CASSLGGAWDEQFF,TGCGCCAGCAGCTTGGGCGGGGCCTGGGATGAGCAGTTCTTC
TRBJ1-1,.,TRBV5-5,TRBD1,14,CASSWTGDGTEAFF,TGTGCCAGCAGCTGGACAGGGGACGGGACTGAAGCTTTCTTT
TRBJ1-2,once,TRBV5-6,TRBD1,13,CASSPNRGYGYTF,TGTGCCAGCAGCCCGAACAGGGGCTATGGCTACACCTTC